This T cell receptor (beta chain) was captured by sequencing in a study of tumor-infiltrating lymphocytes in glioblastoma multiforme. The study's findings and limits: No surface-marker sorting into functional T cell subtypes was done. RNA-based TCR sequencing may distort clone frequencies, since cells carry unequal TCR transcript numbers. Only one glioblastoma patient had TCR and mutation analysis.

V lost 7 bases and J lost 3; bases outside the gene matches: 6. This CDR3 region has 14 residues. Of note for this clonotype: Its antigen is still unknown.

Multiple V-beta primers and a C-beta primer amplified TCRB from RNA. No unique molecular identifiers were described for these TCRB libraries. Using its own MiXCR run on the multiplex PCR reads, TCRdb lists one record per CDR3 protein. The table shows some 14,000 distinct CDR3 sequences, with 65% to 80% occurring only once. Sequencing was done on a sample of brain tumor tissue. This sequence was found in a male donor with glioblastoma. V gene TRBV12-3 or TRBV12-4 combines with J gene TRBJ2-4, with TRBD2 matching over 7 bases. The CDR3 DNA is TGTGCCAGCAAGGACAAGCGGGACAAAAACATTCAGTACTTC. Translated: CASKDKRDKNIQYF.